This T cell receptor beta chain was sequenced in a study of blood T cell repertoires in COVID-19. Whole-study context: Some COVID-19 samples were acute and others convalescent; all came from the United States, Italy and Spain.

Per the study methods: Using reference gene primer amplification, nucleated cell counts were estimated. Measured with immunoSEQ multiplex PCR; TCRdb has only the in-frame clones, and not every one. The DNA was the basis for D and trimming; V, J and clone size are from that table. The sample yields some 670,000 clones, 85% to 90% seen once. Germline trimming cut 4 bases from V and 2 bases from J; bases unmatched to any gene: 6. Per germline, CDR1 SGHDT and CDR2 YYEEEE. CDR3 length: 16 amino acids. This clone was seen more than once but under ten times. Source material: peripheral blood. This sequence originates from a woman younger than 30 with acute or convalescent COVID-19. This chain links TRBV5-6 with TRBJ1-3; TRBD1 matches at 10 bases. CDR3 in DNA: TGTGCCAGCAGCCGGACAGGGGGGGCTCCTGGAAACACCATATATTTT. Translated, it gives CASSRTGGAPGNTIYF.